The next 12 T cell receptor beta chains were all read from a single sample in a study of blood T cell repertoires in COVID-19. The data were produced by immunoSEQ multiplex PCR, yet TCRdb's version contains in-frame clones alone and is incomplete. This sample has around 100,000 clones, with around nine tenths found just once. Sequencing was performed on peripheral blood. These receptors came from a middle-aged man with active or convalescent COVID-19.

CDR3 region: CASSPYGEKETQYF. The CDR3 DNA reads as TGTGCCAGCAGCCCTTACGGGGAGAAAGAGACCCAGTACTTC. V gene TRBV27 combines with J gene TRBJ2-5; D possibly corresponds to TRBD2 (5 bases). Per the germline V gene, CDR1 is MNHEY and CDR2 is SMNVEV (reference sequence). The germline V and J ends were trimmed by 6 bases and 3 bases, with 14 bases remaining between them. The CDR3 sequence is 14 residues long.

In its sample, this clone was seen once. The chain uses TRBV9 and TRBJ1-5, with D possibly being TRBD1 (5 bases). Germline CDR1 is SGDLS and CDR2 is YYNGEE. The CDR3 covers 15 residues. Between the trimmed V and J ends, which lost 0 bases and 6 bases, there was a span of 13 bases. CDR3 sequence (DNA): TGTGCCAGCAGCGTAGGGGGCCAGGGAATTCAGCCCCAGCATTTT. Encoded protein: CASSVGGQGIQPQHF. The full variable domain, with the rest looked up from reference TRBV9 and TRBJ1-5, is DSGVTQTPKHLITATGQRVTLRCSPRSGDLSVYWYQQSLDQGLQFLIQYYNGEERAKGNILERFSAQQFPDLHSELNLSSLELGDSALYFCASSVGGQGIQPQHFGDGTRLSIL.

The chain carries TRBV5-6 and TRBJ2-2; D gene uncertain. CDR3 length equals 13 residues. Germline V CDR1 and CDR2: SGHDT, YYEEEE. Deletions cut 2 bases from V and 7 bases from J, with 9 bases between. The CDR3 nucleotides read TGTGCCAGCAGCTTTATTCCGGGCGGGGAGCTGTTTTTT. The encoded protein is CASSFIPGGELFF.

The J gene is TRBJ1-1, the V gene TRBV30, with 9 nucleotides matching TRBD1. This CDR3 is built from 13 residues. V was pared by 3 bases and J by 4 bases, with 3 bases of the junction left unmatched. The germline V gene encodes CDR1 GTSNPN and CDR2 SVGIG (reference sequence). The CDR3 sequence: CAWRGQGATEAFF. The CDR3 coding sequence is TGTGCCTGGAGGGGACAGGGCGCCACTGAAGCTTTCTTT.

The chain joins TRBV6-1 to TRBJ2-2; possibly TRBD2 for D (6 bases). The CDR3 runs to 13 residues. Trimming stripped 3 bases from V and 8 bases from J, with 10 bases between. CDR1 and CDR2 from the germline V gene are MNHNS and SASEGT. The CDR3 DNA sequence: TGTGCCAGCAGTGAGGGGGGTCTAGGGGAGCTGTTTTTT. Translated: CASSEGGLGELFF.

This chain uses TRBV24-1 with TRBJ2-1, with 7 bases identical to TRBD2. The germline gives CDR1 KGHDR, CDR2 SFDVKD. The CDR3 is 18 amino acids. The V and J ends lost 0 bases and 6 bases, in that order; junction bases with no gene match: 13. The CDR3: CATSDLQIGEGLGNEQFF. The CDR3 DNA sequence: TGTGCCACCAGTGATTTGCAAATCGGGGAGGGATTAGGCAATGAGCAGTTCTTC.

The CDR3 here is CASSQGRGNANYGYTF. DNA of the CDR3: TGTGCCAGCAGCCAAGGCAGGGGGAACGCTAACTATGGCTACACCTTC. The chain recombines TRBV3-1 (or the pseudogene TRBV3-2) with TRBJ1-2; 7 bases line up with TRBD1. Trimming at V came to 1 base and at J to 0 bases, leaving 5 bases not matched to a gene. The germline V gene has CDR1 LGHDT and CDR2 YNNKEL (reference sequence). The CDR3 is 16 amino acids.

The chain has TRBV27 and TRBJ1-6, with TRBD1 matching 7 bases. CDR3 size: 16 residues. The V gene's germline CDR1 is MNHEY and CDR2 SMNVEV (reference sequence). V shed 6 bases, J shed 3 bases, and the junction held 8 bases outside the gene matches. The CDR3 is CASRPTGLYYNSPLHF. The CDR3 DNA is TGTGCCAGCAGACCGACAGGGCTATACTATAATTCACCCCTCCACTTT.

This sequence joins TRBV19 and TRBJ2-2; D is perhaps TRBD2 (6 bases). The CDR3 is made up of 13 amino acids. Trimming removed 7 bases from V and 7 bases from J, with 13 bases in between. Germline V CDR1 and CDR2: LNHDA, SQIVND (reference sequence). CDR3 sequence (DNA): TGTGCCAGTAAATACCCGGGAGACGGGGAGCTGTTTTTT. Amino acids: CASKYPGDGELFF. The variable domain in full, with the rest retrieved from reference TRBV19 and TRBJ2-2, is DGGITQSPKYLFRKEGQNVTLSCEQNLNHDAMYWYRQDPGQGLRLIYYSQIVNDFQKGDIAEGYSVSREKKESFPLTVTSAQKNPTAFYLCASKYPGDGELFFGEGSRLTVL.

The chain employs TRBV5-8 and TRBJ1-1; D call uncertain. The CDR3 is made up of 15 amino acids. CDR1 and CDR2 from the germline V gene are SGHTS and YDEGEE. V was cut by 1 base and J by 4 bases, with 14 bases left in between. CDR3: CASSLYPAGGTEAFF. The DNA of the CDR3 is TGTGCCAGCAGCTTGTACCCGGCGGGAGGCACTGAAGCTTTCTTT.

The chain links TRBV28 to TRBJ1-5; possibly TRBD1 for D (6 bases). Between the trimmed V and J ends, which lost 7 bases and 4 bases, there was a span of 11 bases. CDR3 size: 13 residues. Germline V gene lookup returns CDR1 MDHEN and CDR2 SYDVKM. CDR3 in amino acids: CASNSQGNQPQHF. In DNA form, the CDR3 reads TGTGCCAGCAACTCACAGGGAAATCAGCCCCAGCATTTT.

V and J are TRBV24-1 and TRBJ2-3, with TRBD2 matching over 10 bases. Germline V gene sequence: CDR1 KGHDR, CDR2 SFDVKD. Trimming at V came to 7 bases and at J to 4 bases, leaving 10 bases not matched to a gene. There are 16 residues in the CDR3. The CDR3 loop reads CATSPPSGGAADTQYF. CDR3 coding DNA: TGTGCCACCAGCCCACCAAGCGGGGGGGCCGCAGATACGCAGTATTTT.